The following is a TCR beta chain sequence with its context. Its antigen is unknown. The sample belongs to a study of blood T cells in healthy people across ages. Alongside a J-beta primer mix, a sample-barcoded 5' primer served in a second PCR lasting about 7 to 12 cycles. From the 5' RACE reads, TCRdb called clonotypes with MiXCR, one entry per CDR3 protein. The sample shows about 1 million distinct CDR3 sequences, 40% to 50% of them seen only once. Study results and limitations: Diversity of TCR beta per million T cells declined in a roughly linear way with age. Naive CD4+ cell counts and diversity both ran higher in long-lived than in aged donors.

The germline V gene has CDR1 MGHDK and CDR2 SYGVNS. CDR3 size: 17 residues. J gave up 8 bases and V 3 bases, and 12 bases lay outside the gene matches. This chain connects TRBV25-1 to TRBJ2-3; 12 bases map to TRBD2. This receptor was taken from a woman aged 60-75 years in good health. Material for sequencing was blood. CDR3 sequence: CASSDPPTSGGAATQYF. DNA of the CDR3: TGTGCCAGCAGTGATCCGCCGACTAGCGGGGGAGCAGCTACGCAGTATTTT.